The clone carrying this T cell receptor beta chain was observed once. Its specificity is unknown. This specimen belongs to a study of long-term antiretroviral therapy in people with HIV. Researchers report immunoSEQ v3.0 was run at survey level. Repertoires were generated with immunoSEQ multiplex PCR, while TCRdb's copy carries only in-frame clones and drops some. The sample has about 24,000 clones, over 65% seen once. This CDR3 is built from 14 residues. Unmatched junction bases numbered 4, after V lost 5 bases and J lost 5 bases. The germline gives CDR1 SEHNR, CDR2 FQNEAQ (reference sequence). The study's findings and limits: Possibly under older ART regimens, blood was drawn between about 2003 and 2018. Compared with controls, HIV repertoires showed narrower CDR3 length ranges.

J is TRBJ2-3 and V is TRBV7-9; TRBD1 agrees at 10 bases. The starting material was unsorted PBMCs, obtained 4.4 years after starting antiretroviral therapy. This sequence was found in a young man with HIV. The CDR3 DNA is TGTGCCAGCAGCCATTGGGACAGGGGAGATACGCAGTATTTT. Its protein product is CASSHWDRGDTQYF.